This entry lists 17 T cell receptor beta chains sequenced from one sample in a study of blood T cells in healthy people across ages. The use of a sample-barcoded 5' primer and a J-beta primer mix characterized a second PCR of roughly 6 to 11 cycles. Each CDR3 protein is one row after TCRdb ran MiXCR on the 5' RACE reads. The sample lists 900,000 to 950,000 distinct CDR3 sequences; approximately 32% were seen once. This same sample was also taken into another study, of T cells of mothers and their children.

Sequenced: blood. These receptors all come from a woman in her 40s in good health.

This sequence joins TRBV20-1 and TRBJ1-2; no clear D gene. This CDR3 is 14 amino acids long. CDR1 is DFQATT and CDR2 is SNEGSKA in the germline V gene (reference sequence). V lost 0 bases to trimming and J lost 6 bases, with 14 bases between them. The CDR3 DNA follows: TGCAGTGCTAGAGATAAGGCGTACGGCGATGGCTACACCTTC. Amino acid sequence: CSARDKAYGDGYTF.

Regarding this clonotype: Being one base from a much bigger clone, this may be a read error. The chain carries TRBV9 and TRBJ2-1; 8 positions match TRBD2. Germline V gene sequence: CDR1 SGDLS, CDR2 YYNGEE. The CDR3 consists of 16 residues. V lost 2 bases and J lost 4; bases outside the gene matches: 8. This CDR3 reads CASSVGTGGGYNEQFF. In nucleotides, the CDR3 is TGTGCCAGCAGCGTCGGAACTGGCGGGGGGTACAATGAGCAGTTCTTC.

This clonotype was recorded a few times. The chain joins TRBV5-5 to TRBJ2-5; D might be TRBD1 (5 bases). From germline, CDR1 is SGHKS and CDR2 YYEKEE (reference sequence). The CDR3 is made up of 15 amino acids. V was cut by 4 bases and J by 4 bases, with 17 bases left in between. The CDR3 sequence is CASSLGWQGRETQYF. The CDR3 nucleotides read TGTGCCAGCAGCCTGGGGTGGCAGGGAAGAGAGACCCAGTACTTC.

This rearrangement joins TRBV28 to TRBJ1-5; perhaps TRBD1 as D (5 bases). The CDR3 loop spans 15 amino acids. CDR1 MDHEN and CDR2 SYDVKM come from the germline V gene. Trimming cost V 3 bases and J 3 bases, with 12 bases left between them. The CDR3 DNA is TGTGCCAGCAGTTTTCAGGGATCTAACAATCAGCCCCAGCATTTT. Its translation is CASSFQGSNNQPQHF.

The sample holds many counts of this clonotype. The CDR3 nucleotides are TGCGCCAGCAGCCAAGAACCCGCAGGGACGGGCCAGCCCCAGCATTTT. Amino acid sequence: CASSQEPAGTGQPQHF. The chain couples TRBV4-1 to TRBJ1-5, with D perhaps TRBD1 (5 bases). The V gene lost 0 bases and the J gene lost 7 bases, with 16 bases spanning the gap. Germline V gene data show CDR1 as MGHRA and CDR2 as YSYEKL. This CDR3 has 16 residues.

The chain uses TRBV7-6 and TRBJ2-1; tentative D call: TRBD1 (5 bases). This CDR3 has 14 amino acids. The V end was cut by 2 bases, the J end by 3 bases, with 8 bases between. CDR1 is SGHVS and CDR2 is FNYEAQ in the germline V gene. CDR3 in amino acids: CASSLSGIYNEQFF. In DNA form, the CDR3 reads TGTGCCAGCAGCTTATCAGGGATCTACAATGAGCAGTTCTTC.

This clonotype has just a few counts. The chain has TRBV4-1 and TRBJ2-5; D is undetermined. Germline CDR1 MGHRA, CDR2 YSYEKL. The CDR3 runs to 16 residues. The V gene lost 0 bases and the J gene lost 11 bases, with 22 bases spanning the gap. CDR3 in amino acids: CASSQDTLAVLYGQYF. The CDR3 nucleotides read TGCGCCAGCAGCCAAGATACCTTGGCGGTCCTATACGGGCAGTACTTC.

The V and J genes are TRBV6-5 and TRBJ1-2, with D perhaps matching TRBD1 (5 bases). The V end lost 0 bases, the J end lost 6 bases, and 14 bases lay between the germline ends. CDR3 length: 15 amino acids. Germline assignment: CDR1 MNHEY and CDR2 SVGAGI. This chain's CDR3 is CASSYSRQGGDGYTF. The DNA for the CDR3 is TGTGCCAGCAGTTACTCCAGGCAGGGAGGGGATGGCTACACCTTC.

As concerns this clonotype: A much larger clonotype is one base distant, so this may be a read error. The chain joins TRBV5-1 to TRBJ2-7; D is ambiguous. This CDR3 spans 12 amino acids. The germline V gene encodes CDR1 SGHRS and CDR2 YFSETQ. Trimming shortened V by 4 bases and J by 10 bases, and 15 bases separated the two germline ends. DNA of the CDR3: TGCGCCAGCAGCCTCCCGGGTGCTTTTCAGTACTTC. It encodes CASSLPGAFQYF.

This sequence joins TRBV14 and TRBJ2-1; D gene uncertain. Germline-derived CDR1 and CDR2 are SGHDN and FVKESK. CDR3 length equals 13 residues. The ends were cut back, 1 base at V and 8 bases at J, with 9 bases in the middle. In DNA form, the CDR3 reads TGTGCCAGCAGCCAAGGGGTAGGCGATGAGCAGTTCTTC. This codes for CASSQGVGDEQFF. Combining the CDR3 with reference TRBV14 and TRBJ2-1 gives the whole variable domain EAGVTQFPSHSVIEKGQTVTLRCDPISGHDNLYWYRRVMGKEIKFLLHFVKESKQDESGMPNNRFLAERTGGTYSTLKVQPAELEDSGVYFCASSQGVGDEQFFGPGTRLTVL.

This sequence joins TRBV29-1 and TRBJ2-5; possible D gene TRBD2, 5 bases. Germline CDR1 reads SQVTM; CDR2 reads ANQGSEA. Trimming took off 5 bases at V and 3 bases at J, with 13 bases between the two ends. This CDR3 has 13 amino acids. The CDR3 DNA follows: TGCAGCGTTCAATCAGGACTCAAAGAGACCCAGTACTTC. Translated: CSVQSGLKETQYF.

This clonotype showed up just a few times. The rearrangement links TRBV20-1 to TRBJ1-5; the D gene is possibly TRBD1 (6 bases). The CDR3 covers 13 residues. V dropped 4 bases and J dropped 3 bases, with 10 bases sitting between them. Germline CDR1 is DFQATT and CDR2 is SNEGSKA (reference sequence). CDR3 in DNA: TGCAGTGCTAATGGACAGCCCAATCAGCCCCAGCATTTT. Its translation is CSANGQPNQPQHF.

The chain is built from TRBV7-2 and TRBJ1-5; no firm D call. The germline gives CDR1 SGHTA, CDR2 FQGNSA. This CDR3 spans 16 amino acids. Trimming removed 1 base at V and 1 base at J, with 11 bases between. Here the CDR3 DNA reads TGTGCCAGCAGCTTAGGGCATCTTGGAAGCAATCAGCCCCAGCATTTT. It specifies CASSLGHLGSNQPQHF.

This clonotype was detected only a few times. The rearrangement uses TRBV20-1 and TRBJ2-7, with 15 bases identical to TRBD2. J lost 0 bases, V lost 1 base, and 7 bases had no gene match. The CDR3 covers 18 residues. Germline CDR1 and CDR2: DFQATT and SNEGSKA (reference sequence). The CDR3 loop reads CSARVGGLAGGTSYEQYF. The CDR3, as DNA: TGCAGTGCTAGAGTAGGGGGACTAGCGGGGGGAACCTCCTACGAGCAGTACTTC.

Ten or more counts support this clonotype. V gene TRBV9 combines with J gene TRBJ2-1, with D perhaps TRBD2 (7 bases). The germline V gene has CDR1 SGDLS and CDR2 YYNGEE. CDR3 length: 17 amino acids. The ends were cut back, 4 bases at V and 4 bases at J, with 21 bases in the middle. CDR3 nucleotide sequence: TGTGCCAGCAGCCCAGAGTTGGGGGGGCTTGCGTACAATGAGCAGTTCTTC. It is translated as CASSPELGGLAYNEQFF.

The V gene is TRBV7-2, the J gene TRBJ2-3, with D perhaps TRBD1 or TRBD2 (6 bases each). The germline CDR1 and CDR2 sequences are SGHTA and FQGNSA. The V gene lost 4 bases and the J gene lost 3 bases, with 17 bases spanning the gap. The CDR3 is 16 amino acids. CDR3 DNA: TGTGCCAGCAGCTATAGGGGGGCGCAGAGTACAGATACGCAGTATTTT. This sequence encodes CASSYRGAQSTDTQYF. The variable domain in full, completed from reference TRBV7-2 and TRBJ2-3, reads GAGVSQSPSNKVTEKGKDVELRCDPISGHTALYWYRQSLGQGLEFLIYFQGNSAPDKSGLPSDRFSAERTGGSVSTLTIQRTQQEDSAVYLCASSYRGAQSTDTQYFGPGTRLTVL.

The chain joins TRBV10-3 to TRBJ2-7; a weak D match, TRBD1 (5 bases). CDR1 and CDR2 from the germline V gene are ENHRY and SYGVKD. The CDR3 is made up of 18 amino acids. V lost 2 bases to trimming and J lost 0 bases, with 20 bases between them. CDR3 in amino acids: CAISEIRWGRSYSYEQYF. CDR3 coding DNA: TGTGCCATCAGTGAGATAAGGTGGGGCCGTTCATACTCCTACGAGCAGTACTTC.